These 4 T cell receptor beta chains originate from one sample sequenced in a study of OX40 agonist ivuxolimab in advanced cancers. Clones were read by immunoSEQ multiplex PCR, and TCRdb kept only the in-frame ones, dropping some. This sample has around 39,000 clones; roughly 81% occur once, and the top ten carry 22%. This specimen consisted of CD4+ or CD8+ T cells sorted from blood, obtained in a trial of the OX40 agonist ivuxolimab. Receptor source: an adult with an advanced solid tumor such as melanoma, head and neck, liver or kidney cancer.

The chain has TRBV28 and TRBJ2-1, with D tentatively TRBD2 (6 bases). The CDR3 has 17 amino acids. Germline CDR1 reads MDHEN; CDR2 reads SYDVKM. Trimming cost V 4 bases and J 1 base, with 17 bases left between them. CDR3 nucleotide sequence: TGTGCCAGCAGTTCCTCCCGCGGGGTAGGATCCTACAATGAGCAGTTCTTC. Protein: CASSSSRGVGSYNEQFF.

This clone has a handful of counts. The chain uses TRBV4-1 and TRBJ1-1; a possible D gene is TRBD1 (6 bases). Germline V gives CDR1 MGHRA, CDR2 YSYEKL. Trimming cost V 4 bases and J 4 bases, with 16 bases left between them. The CDR3 is 15 amino acids. DNA of the CDR3: TGCGCCAGCAGCCTTCACCCCCCAGGGGCCACTGAAGCTTTCTTT. It codes for CASSLHPPGATEAFF.

This clone came up a few times. This chain links TRBV19 with TRBJ1-1; 7 bases fit TRBD1. The CDR3 is 18 residues long. The J segment lost 1 base and the V segment lost 3 bases, leaving 14 bases of the junction unmatched. Germline V lookup: CDR1 LNHDA, CDR2 SQIVND (reference sequence). CDR3: CASSIWGAYRTGNTEAFF. CDR3 DNA sequence: TGTGCCAGTAGTATCTGGGGAGCATACCGGACAGGGAACACTGAAGCTTTCTTT. Together with reference TRBV19 and TRBJ1-1, the CDR3 gives the full variable domain: DGGITQSPKYLFRKEGQNVTLSCEQNLNHDAMYWYRQDPGQGLRLIYYSQIVNDFQKGDIAEGYSVSREKKESFPLTVTSAQKNPTAFYLCASSIWGAYRTGNTEAFFGQGTRLTVV.

V and J are TRBV10-3 and TRBJ2-3, with 12 bases fitting TRBD2. V was pared by 4 bases and J by 3 bases, with 2 bases of the junction left unmatched. The CDR3 is 15 amino acids. Per germline, CDR1 ENHRY and CDR2 SYGVKD. For the CDR3, the DNA is TGTGCCATCAGTGGACTAGCGGGAGTGACAGATACGCAGTATTTT. It is translated as CAISGLAGVTDTQYF.